One and the same sample provided the 14 T cell receptor beta chains below, sequenced in a study of blood T cell repertoires in COVID-19. Clones were read by immunoSEQ multiplex PCR, and TCRdb kept only the in-frame ones, dropping some. Among under 300,000 clones listed, 87% were seen once. Sequencing was performed on peripheral blood. Receptors originate from a man aged 60 to 75 who had recovered from COVID-19.

The chain employs TRBV24-1 and TRBJ2-3; a weak D match, TRBD2 (6 bases). This CDR3 region has 15 residues. Deletions cut 1 base from V and 3 bases from J, with 10 bases between. Germline CDR1 reads KGHDR; CDR2 reads SFDVKD. Written as DNA, the CDR3 is TGTGCCACCAGTGATTTTGGCGGGGTAACAGATACGCAGTATTTT. Its translation is CATSDFGGVTDTQYF.

The J gene is TRBJ1-1, the V gene TRBV19, with D tentatively TRBD1 (5 bases). The germline V gene has CDR1 LNHDA and CDR2 SQIVND (reference sequence). The CDR3 is made up of 17 amino acids. Trimming stripped 6 bases from V and 2 bases from J, with 22 bases between. The CDR3 protein is CASRSIGTLTVNTEAFF. The CDR3 bases are TGTGCCAGTAGATCGATCGGGACTCTAACCGTAAACACTGAAGCTTTCTTT. The variable domain in full, completed from reference TRBV19 and TRBJ1-1, reads DGGITQSPKYLFRKEGQNVTLSCEQNLNHDAMYWYRQDPGQGLRLIYYSQIVNDFQKGDIAEGYSVSREKKESFPLTVTSAQKNPTAFYLCASRSIGTLTVNTEAFFGQGTRLTVV.

V and J are TRBV7-6 and TRBJ1-1; 9 bases map to TRBD1. CDR1 is SGHVS, CDR2 FNYEAQ, per germline. After removal of 4 bases from V and 0 bases from J, the junction contained 6 bases not matched to a gene. This CDR3 has 16 residues. For the CDR3, the DNA is TGTGCCAGCAGCTCCCGGACAGGGGAGATGAACACTGAAGCTTTCTTT. It is translated as CASSSRTGEMNTEAFF.

The CDR3 DNA reads TGTGCCAGCAGCTTATCTGGTCGGGGGGGATCCGGGGCCAACGTCCTGACTTTC. Its translation is CASSLSGRGGSGANVLTF. The chain employs TRBV11-2 and TRBJ2-6; TRBD2 matches 8 bases. Germline CDR1 reads SGHAT; CDR2 reads FQNNGV. V lost 2 bases to trimming and J lost 4 bases; unmatched junction nucleotides: 10. The length of the CDR3 is 18 residues.

This chain uses TRBV5-1 with TRBJ2-7; D possibly corresponds to TRBD2 (6 bases). The germline V gene encodes CDR1 SGHRS and CDR2 YFSETQ. The V end was cut by 4 bases, the J end by 3 bases, with 14 bases between. The CDR3 covers 14 residues. The CDR3 nucleotides read TGCGCCAGCAGCAGCACTCCCGGGAGCTACGAGCAGTACTTC. Protein: CASSSTPGSYEQYF.

The gene calls are TRBV6-5 and TRBJ2-7; D perhaps matches TRBD2 (7 bases). Germline CDR1 is MNHEY and CDR2 is SVGAGI. There are 15 residues in the CDR3. The V end lost 6 bases, the J end lost 6 bases, and 21 bases lay between the germline ends. The CDR3 sequence: CASRGRGYQTSEQYV. In DNA, the CDR3 is TGTGCCAGCAGGGGGAGGGGGTACCAGACCTCCGAGCAGTACGTC.

The chain combines TRBV6-1 with TRBJ1-2; TRBD1 matches 7 bases. CDR3 length: 15 residues. Germline trimming cut 3 bases from V and 5 bases from J; bases unmatched to any gene: 9. Germline V gives CDR1 MNHNS, CDR2 SASEGT. Here the CDR3 reads CASSDGPGTEYGYTF. CDR3 DNA: TGTGCCAGCAGTGACGGCCCCGGGACAGAATATGGCTACACCTTC.

The chain joins TRBV6-4 to TRBJ2-1; perhaps TRBD2 as D (6 bases). V was trimmed by 4 bases and J by 6 bases, leaving 7 bases between them. CDR3 size: 12 residues. CDR1 and CDR2 from the germline V gene are MRHNA and SNTAGT. Here the CDR3 DNA reads TGTGCCAGCAGTGCCGGGGGCAATGAGCAGTTCTTC. Its protein product is CASSAGGNEQFF.

V and J are TRBV7-9 and TRBJ1-2; tentatively, D is TRBD1 (5 bases). The CDR3 has 14 residues. Trimming removed 1 base at V and 8 bases at J, with 14 bases between. Germline loops: CDR1 SEHNR, CDR2 FQNEAQ (reference sequence). CDR3 coding DNA: TGTGCCAGCAGCTTAGAAGGGTTATGGGGCGGCTACACCTTC. This gives the protein CASSLEGLWGGYTF.

V and J are TRBV9 and TRBJ2-1; 12 bases are a match to TRBD2. CDR3 size: 18 residues. The ends lost 4 bases at V and 7 bases at J; junction bases unmatched: 15. Germline CDR1 is SGDLS and CDR2 is YYNGEE. The CDR3 coding sequence is TGTGCCAGCAGCCCACCAGGGACTAGCGGGTCCGCGGGGAATGAGCAGTTCTTC. Translating it yields CASSPPGTSGSAGNEQFF.

This chain connects TRBV18 to TRBJ1-1; possibly TRBD1 for D (6 bases). V lost 4 bases and J lost 2, with 17 bases in between. The CDR3 runs to 16 residues. The germline V gene encodes CDR1 KGHSH and CDR2 LQKENI. As DNA, the CDR3 is TGTGCCAGCTCACATACGGGTTGGACAGAAAACACTGAAGCTTTCTTT. Translating gives CASSHTGWTENTEAFF.

The CDR3 protein is CASSSRGGNEKLFF. CDR3 DNA: TGTGCCAGCAGCTCGAGGGGGGGTAATGAAAAACTGTTTTTT. The rearrangement joins TRBV3-1 (or the pseudogene TRBV3-2) to TRBJ1-4; tentatively, D is TRBD1 (6 bases). Trimming shortened V by 5 bases and J by 4 bases, and 11 bases separated the two germline ends. CDR3 length equals 14 residues. The germline gives CDR1 LGHDT, CDR2 YNNKEL (reference sequence).

The genes are TRBV5-1 and TRBJ2-4; 10 nucleotides line up with TRBD2. There are 15 residues in the CDR3. Germline assignment: CDR1 SGHRS and CDR2 YFSETQ. V shed 3 bases, J shed 6 bases, and the junction held 6 bases outside the gene matches. The CDR3 protein is CASSCGAGGPNIQYF. Here the CDR3 DNA reads TGCGCCAGCAGCTGCGGAGCGGGGGGGCCAAACATTCAGTACTTC.

The gene calls are TRBV10-3 and TRBJ1-2, with D hard to call. Germline lookup yields CDR1 ENHRY and CDR2 SYGVKD. The CDR3 extends over 15 amino acids. Between the trimmed V and J ends, which lost 6 bases and 1 base, there was a span of 15 bases. This CDR3 reads CAIRSSLRGNYGYTF. The CDR3 DNA sequence: TGTGCCATCAGATCAAGCCTTCGAGGTAACTATGGCTACACCTTC.